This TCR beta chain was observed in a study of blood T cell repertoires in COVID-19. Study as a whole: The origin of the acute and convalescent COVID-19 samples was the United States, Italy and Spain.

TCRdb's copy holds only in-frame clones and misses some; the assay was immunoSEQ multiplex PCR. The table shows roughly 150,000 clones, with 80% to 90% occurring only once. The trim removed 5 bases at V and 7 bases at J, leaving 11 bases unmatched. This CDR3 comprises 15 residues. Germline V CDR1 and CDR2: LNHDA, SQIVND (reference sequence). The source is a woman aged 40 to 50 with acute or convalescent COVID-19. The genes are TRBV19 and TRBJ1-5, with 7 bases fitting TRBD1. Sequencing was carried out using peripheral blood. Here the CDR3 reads CASSSRQQGRQPQHF. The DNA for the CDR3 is TGTGCCAGTAGTTCGCGTCAACAGGGGAGGCAGCCCCAGCATTTT.